What follows is one T cell receptor (beta chain) and its context. Its specificity is unknown. The data belong to a study of monozygotic twins with inflammatory bowel disease. Study-level points and caveats: Heterogeneous immunosuppressive treatment regimens may have introduced variability into patient repertoires. Possibly because of limited power, concordant and discordant twins showed no difference in repertoire similarity. IBD patients displayed reduced TCRbeta diversity (inverse Simpson) when set against healthy co-twins. Healthy twins shared more clonotypes with others than IBD patients, most markedly active ones.

TCRdb reanalyzed the 5' RACE reads, giving one entry per CDR3 protein sequence and no DNA. The sample data list 150,000 to 200,000 distinct CDR3 sequences. Per germline, CDR1 ENHRY and CDR2 SYGVKD. The length of the CDR3 is 14 residues. The receptor was derived from a human donor with ulcerative colitis or Crohn's disease, or a healthy co-twin of an affected twin (not recorded which). The chain joins TRBV10-3 to TRBJ2-2; TCRdb's assignment of TRBD1 cannot be checked, as there is no DNA. The sample taken for sequencing was blood. CDR3 in amino acids: CASSGGLGTGELFF.